This TCR beta chain was documented in a study of cytomegalovirus exposure and HLA in healthy donors. General study results and limits: The investigators catalogued 164 TCR beta chains as cytomegalovirus-associated. A classifier reportedly called cytomegalovirus status with high sensitivity and specificity.

With 3 bases removed from V and 5 bases from J, the gap between germline ends came to 7 bases. The CDR3 has 13 residues. The germline V gene encodes CDR1 KGHSH and CDR2 LQKENI. Details on this clone: Its target is not known.

The PCR ran on 60 Vbeta and 13 Jbeta primers. TCRdb's copy holds only in-frame clones and misses some; the assay was immunoSEQ multiplex PCR. This sample has roughly 180,000 clones, with more than 70% found just once. The TCR sequence derives from a woman between 50 and 59 years old in good health and CMV-seropositive. The J gene is TRBJ2-2, the V gene TRBV18; D is ambiguous. The sample taken for sequencing was PBMCs. CDR3 sequence (DNA): TGTGCCAGCTCACCCCATTTTACCGGGGAGCTGTTTTTT. Translating it yields CASSPHFTGELFF.